A selection of T cell receptor beta chains follows, all from one sample in a study of response to subunit inactivated influenza vaccine. Using its own MiXCR run on the RT-PCR reads, TCRdb lists one record per CDR3 protein. The sample carries about 700,000 distinct CDR3 sequences, less than 20% recorded once. This specimen was PBMCs from blood, taken 11 to 12 days after vaccination. The receptor source for this set is a man aged 45-65 years who received an inactivated influenza vaccine. CDR3s include the opening cysteine and the closing phenylalanine or tryptophan. Where a row states a size, it is once, few, many or the class of an expanded clone; other rows omit it.

clone size	CDR3 length	V gene	CDR3 protein
-	13	TRBV7-9	CASSFSMHNEQFF
many	13	TRBV20-1	CSARSGPGDTQYF
few	14	TRBV6-2/TRBV6-3	CASSFLSGANVLTF
-	14	TRBV20-1	CSARRQAGHSPLHF
-	16	TRBV7-8	CASSLIGTPNTGELFF
few	16	TRBV18	CASSPPMVKGTGELFF
few	15	TRBV20-1	CSARDQTPVVYEQYF
-	14	TRBV7-9	CASSPATGMREQYF
few	13	TRBV19	CASRPGQSNEQYF
few	15	TRBV5-4	CASSLVGASPGELFF
few	15	TRBV7-2	CASSLSPWAEETQYF
few	16	TRBV11-2	CASSKGSGSSYNEQFF
many	16	TRBV19	CASSTEGQSSYNEQFF
-	14	TRBV7-2	CASSSGLAIGTQYF
many	15	TRBV7-9	CASSFSSLADNEQFF
many	15	TRBV10-3	CAIRGDGLSTDTQYF
-	17	TRBV5-4	CASSTSSGTSAYNEQFF
few	14	TRBV30	CAWRTGTMNTEAFF
many	15	TRBV10-3	CAISAVERSGNTIYF
many	13	TRBV20-1	CSGHTGRNTEAFF
-	11	TRBV7-9	CASSSLGQAYF
-	14	TRBV12-3/TRBV12-4	CASSPGHFTGELFF
-	13	TRBV12-3/TRBV12-4	CASSRQGLGTQYF
-	15	TRBV12-3/TRBV12-4	CASTPGTSVLNEQFF